The 23 T cell receptor beta chains presented below share a single source sample, sequenced in a study of T cell responses to AZD1222 COVID-19 vaccine. Only in-frame clones appear in the TCRdb table, and some are missing; sequencing was by immunoSEQ multiplex PCR. There are roughly 180,000 clones in the sample; 85% to 95% occur only once, and 1.6% lies in the top ten. The sample was peripheral blood, taken 28 days after the second AZD1222 dose. The receptors shown here come from an adult who received the AZD1222 COVID-19 vaccine.

The sample holds a few counts of this clone. The rearrangement links TRBV5-1 to TRBJ1-6, with D possibly TRBD1 on 5 matching bases. V lost 1 base and J lost 0, with 5 bases in between. The CDR3 has 15 amino acids. Per the germline V gene, CDR1 is SGHRS and CDR2 is YFSETQ. This CDR3 is CASSLQGSYNSPLHF. The CDR3 nucleotides read TGCGCCAGCAGCTTGCAGGGCTCCTATAATTCACCCCTCCACTTT.

This clone was seen only once. The J gene is TRBJ1-1, the V gene TRBV7-9, with a weak D call TRBD1 (6 bases). Germline V gene sequence: CDR1 SEHNR, CDR2 FQNEAQ (reference sequence). Between the trimmed V and J ends, which lost 1 base and 4 bases, there was a span of 7 bases. The CDR3 has 13 amino acids. CDR3 protein: CASSLGQVTEAFF. The CDR3 bases are TGTGCCAGCAGCTTAGGACAGGTCACTGAAGCTTTCTTT.

The rearrangement joins TRBV11-3 to TRBJ2-1; D remains unclear. Per germline, CDR1 SGHNT and CDR2 YENEEA. The CDR3 is 12 residues long. Deletions cut 0 bases from V and 13 bases from J, with 10 bases between. In DNA, the CDR3 is TGTGCCAGCAGCTTAGAAGGCAGAGCACAGTTCTTC. As protein: CASSLEGRAQFF.

The chain carries TRBV18 and TRBJ1-1, with no clear D. CDR1 and CDR2 (germline): KGHSH, LQKENI. CDR3 length equals 15 residues. The V end lost 0 bases, the J end lost 1 base, and 9 bases lay between the germline ends. The CDR3 sequence is CASSPPFRQNTEAFF. The CDR3 bases are TGTGCCAGCTCACCACCGTTCAGGCAGAACACTGAAGCTTTCTTT.

The rearrangement joins TRBV21-1 to TRBJ2-7. TRBV21-1 is classified as a pseudogene. The CDR3 runs to 15 residues. The CDR3 is CASSKEGCLSYEQYF. For the CDR3, the DNA is TGTGCCAGCAGCAAAGAGGGCTGCCTCTCCTACGAGCAGTACTTC.

The chain carries TRBV19 and TRBJ2-5; TRBD1 might be the D (6 bases). V lost 6 bases, J lost 2 bases, and 16 bases lay in between. Germline CDR1 reads LNHDA; CDR2 reads SQIVND (reference sequence). The CDR3 has 15 residues. The CDR3 spells CASSTTGTTQETQYF. The CDR3 bases are TGTGCCAGTAGCACGACCGGGACAACTCAAGAGACCCAGTACTTC.

The V call is TRBV9, the J call TRBJ1-3; no clear D. Trimming cost V 0 bases and J 0 bases, with 7 bases left between them. Per germline, CDR1 SGDLS and CDR2 YYNGEE. The CDR3 runs to 15 residues. CDR3 loop: CASSVDRFSGNTIYF. The CDR3 DNA reads TGTGCCAGCAGCGTAGACCGATTCTCTGGAAACACCATATATTTT. Filled out from reference TRBV9 and TRBJ1-3, the complete variable domain reads DSGVTQTPKHLITATGQRVTLRCSPRSGDLSVYWYQQSLDQGLQFLIQYYNGEERAKGNILERFSAQQFPDLHSELNLSSLELGDSALYFCASSVDRFSGNTIYFGEGSWLTVV.

This chain connects TRBV5-6 to TRBJ1-2; D is perhaps TRBD1 (5 bases). From germline, CDR1 is SGHDT and CDR2 YYEEEE. Trimming shortened V by 0 bases and J by 8 bases, and 17 bases separated the two germline ends. The CDR3 runs to 15 residues. CDR3 protein: CASSLGGYPGDGYTF. For the CDR3, the DNA is TGTGCCAGCAGCTTGGGGGGATACCCTGGGGACGGCTACACCTTC.

Written as DNA, the CDR3 is TGTGCCAGCAGTTTAGTGTGGAACACTGAAGCTTTCTTT. This encodes CASSLVWNTEAFF. The rearrangement uses TRBV12-3 or TRBV12-4 and TRBJ1-1; D is undetermined. V was pared by 1 base and J by 1 base, with 4 bases between. CDR3 length equals 13 residues.

The V call is TRBV19, the J call TRBJ1-1; D gene uncertain. CDR1 and CDR2 (germline): LNHDA, SQIVND (reference sequence). This CDR3 has 13 amino acids. V lost 6 bases and J 7 bases, leaving 15 bases between the germline ends. The CDR3 spells CASSGGAYLEAFF. CDR3 nucleotides: TGTGCCAGTAGCGGCGGAGCCTATCTTGAAGCTTTCTTT. The complete variable domain, with remaining parts taken from reference TRBV19 and TRBJ1-1, reads DGGITQSPKYLFRKEGQNVTLSCEQNLNHDAMYWYRQDPGQGLRLIYYSQIVNDFQKGDIAEGYSVSREKKESFPLTVTSAQKNPTAFYLCASSGGAYLEAFFGQGTRLTVV.

V gene TRBV6-2 or TRBV6-3 combines with J gene TRBJ1-2; D gene uncertain. Germline V gene data show CDR1 as MNHEY and CDR2 as SVGEGT. Trimming pared 6 bases from V and 5 bases from J, leaving 16 bases between. CDR3 length equals 14 residues. The chain's CDR3 is CASRYGFMLYGYTF. The CDR3 region has the DNA TGTGCCAGCAGATACGGGTTCATGTTATATGGCTACACCTTC.

This sequence joins TRBV9 and TRBJ2-3, with 10 bases matching TRBD2. There are 15 residues in the CDR3. With 4 bases clipped from V and 4 bases from J, the junction kept 6 bases outside the gene matches. The germline V gene encodes CDR1 SGDLS and CDR2 YYNGEE. The CDR3 region has the DNA TGTGCCAGCAGCACCGAGCGGGGGGGTGCAGATACGCAGTATTTT. It yields the protein CASSTERGGADTQYF.

The chain links TRBV15 to TRBJ1-4, with D uncertain. CDR1 and CDR2 from the germline V gene are LNHNV and YYDKDF (reference sequence). The ends were cut back, 2 bases at V and 5 bases at J, with 6 bases in the middle. The CDR3 totals 13 residues. Here the CDR3 DNA reads TGTGCCACCAGCAGAAAACTGAATGAAAAACTGTTTTTT. The encoded protein is CATSRKLNEKLFF.

This clone appeared a few times. The chain has TRBV4-1 and TRBJ1-1; D possibly corresponds to TRBD1 (6 bases). V was clipped by 6 bases and J by 2 bases, with 13 bases between them. The CDR3 consists of 14 residues. CDR1 and CDR2 (germline): MGHRA, YSYEKL. CDR3: CASRGQLKNTEAFF. CDR3 DNA: TGCGCCAGCAGAGGACAGCTTAAAAACACTGAAGCTTTCTTT.

V gene TRBV2 combines with J gene TRBJ1-5, with TRBD1 as a possible D gene (6 bases). V was shortened by 6 bases and J by 5 bases, with 17 bases between the two germline ends. CDR1 is SNHLY, CDR2 FYNNEI, per germline. The CDR3 spans 15 residues. In nucleotides, the CDR3 is TGTGCCAGCAGCCCAGGGAGGGGGGGGTATCAGCCCCAGCATTTT. Encoded protein: CASSPGRGGYQPQHF.

The chain carries TRBV28 and TRBJ2-1, with TRBD2 identical over 9 bases. The CDR3 runs to 17 residues. Trimming cost V 2 bases and J 0 bases; bases outside gene matches: 5. Germline loops: CDR1 MDHEN, CDR2 SYDVKM. In DNA form, the CDR3 reads TGTGCCAGCAGTTTAGTAGCGGGGGATAGCTCCTACAATGAGCAGTTCTTC. It yields the protein CASSLVAGDSSYNEQFF.

The V call is TRBV3-1 (or the pseudogene TRBV3-2), the J call TRBJ1-3; the D is unclear. CDR1 and CDR2 from the germline V gene are LGHDT and YNNKEL (reference sequence). V lost 0 bases and J 1 base, leaving 7 bases between the germline ends. The CDR3 covers 15 residues. As DNA, the CDR3 is TGTGCCAGCAGCCAAGATTGGGGATCTGGAAACACCATATATTTT. Protein sequence: CASSQDWGSGNTIYF.

The J gene is TRBJ2-7, the V gene TRBV7-8; TRBD2 aligns across 9 bases. Germline CDR1 is SGHVS and CDR2 is FQNEAQ. Losses at the gene ends were 5 bases for V and 3 bases for J; bases not matched to a gene: 8. The CDR3 consists of 15 residues. CDR3 region: CASSPWSSGDYEQYF. The CDR3 DNA reads as TGTGCCAGCAGCCCATGGTCTAGCGGGGACTACGAGCAGTACTTC.

The chain has TRBV7-9 and TRBJ2-4; the match to TRBD1 covers 9 bases. Per the germline V gene, CDR1 is SEHNR and CDR2 is FQNEAQ (reference sequence). J lost 7 bases, V lost 5 bases, and 12 bases had no gene match. The CDR3 has 16 amino acids. The CDR3 loop is CASSPTPGTGMNIQYF. In nucleotides, the CDR3 is TGTGCCAGCAGCCCCACCCCCGGGACAGGGATGAACATTCAGTACTTC.

The chain carries TRBV19 and TRBJ1-1; the match to TRBD1 covers 7 bases. CDR3 length: 15 amino acids. The germline gives CDR1 LNHDA, CDR2 SQIVND (reference sequence). V gave up 7 bases and J gave up 1 base; unmatched junction bases: 9. This CDR3 is CASKDLGTANTEAFF. The CDR3 DNA sequence: TGTGCCAGTAAGGATCTCGGGACAGCGAACACTGAAGCTTTCTTT.

The chain combines TRBV19 with TRBJ1-1; D is ambiguous. Germline V gene data show CDR1 as LNHDA and CDR2 as SQIVND (reference sequence). The CDR3 is 15 amino acids. Trimming stripped 1 base from V and 4 bases from J, with 13 bases between. The CDR3 region has the DNA TGTGCCAGTAGTATAGGGGGTACGCGGGCCACTGAAGCTTTCTTT. It is translated as CASSIGGTRATEAFF. Full variable domain (missing parts from reference TRBV19 and TRBJ1-1): DGGITQSPKYLFRKEGQNVTLSCEQNLNHDAMYWYRQDPGQGLRLIYYSQIVNDFQKGDIAEGYSVSREKKESFPLTVTSAQKNPTAFYLCASSIGGTRATEAFFGQGTRLTVV.

The chain couples TRBV6-5 to TRBJ1-2; 9 bases fit TRBD1. Germline V lookup: CDR1 MNHEY, CDR2 SVGAGI. The junction had 3 bases not matched to a gene; V was cut back by 6 bases and J by 4 bases. This CDR3 is built from 13 residues. Here the CDR3 reads CASSGDRVYGYTF. The DNA of the CDR3 is TGTGCCAGCAGCGGGGACAGGGTCTATGGCTACACCTTC.

This chain uses TRBV28 with TRBJ1-5; D is uncertain. This CDR3 spans 13 amino acids. Germline V gene sequence: CDR1 MDHEN, CDR2 SYDVKM. V lost 5 bases and J lost 2, with 7 bases in between. The CDR3 loop is CASSARGNQPQHF. As DNA, the CDR3 is TGTGCCAGCAGTGCGAGGGGCAATCAGCCCCAGCATTTT. The full variable domain, rest sourced from reference TRBV28 and TRBJ1-5, is DVKVTQSSRYLVKRTGEKVFLECVQDMDHENMFWYRQDPGLGLRLIYFSYDVKMKEKGDIPEGYSVSREKKERFSLILESASTNQTSMYLCASSARGNQPQHFGDGTRLSIL.